One and the same sample provided the 3 T cell receptor beta chains below, sequenced in a study of blood T cell repertoires in COVID-19. TCRdb's copy holds only in-frame clones and misses some; the assay was immunoSEQ multiplex PCR. The data show under 300,000 clones, approximately 86% seen once. The sample comprised peripheral blood. These receptor sequences come from a man aged 18 to 35 with active or convalescent COVID-19.

The chain has TRBV7-8 and TRBJ1-4, with 9 positions matching TRBD1. V dropped 4 bases and J dropped 8; count of bases not matched to a gene: 5. The germline gives CDR1 SGHVS, CDR2 FQNEAQ. The CDR3 length is 14 residues. In nucleotides, the CDR3 is TGTGCCAGCAGCTCCGGGACAGGGCAGGAAAAACTGTTTTTT. Translating gives CASSSGTGQEKLFF. Full variable domain (rest looked up from reference TRBV7-8 and TRBJ1-4): GAGVSQSPRYKVAKRGQDVALRCDPISGHVSLFWYQQALGQGPEFLTYFQNEAQLDKSGLPSDRFFAERPEGSVSTLKIQRTQQEDSAVYLCASSSGTGQEKLFFGSGTQLSVL.

The chain uses TRBV10-3 and TRBJ2-7; D gene ambiguous. Trimming shortened V by 6 bases and J by 0 bases, and 6 bases separated the two germline ends. There are 12 residues in the CDR3. From germline, CDR1 is ENHRY and CDR2 SYGVKD. The CDR3 region has the DNA TGTGCCATCAGCAAATCCTCCTACGAGCAGTACTTC. It yields the protein CAISKSSYEQYF.

This clone turned up a few times. The rearrangement links TRBV25-1 to TRBJ1-1; maybe TRBD1 (6 bases). V was pared by 2 bases and J by 4 bases, with 14 bases between. This CDR3 contains 15 residues. CDR1 and CDR2 (germline): MGHDK, SYGVNS. CDR3: CASSERTGIGTEAFF. CDR3 DNA: TGTGCCAGCAGTGAAAGAACAGGGATTGGCACTGAAGCTTTCTTT.